This T cell receptor (beta chain) was captured by sequencing in a study of long-term antiretroviral therapy in people with HIV. A remark on this clone: Its antigen is undetermined.

Survey-level resolution applied to immunoSEQ assay v3.0. Sequencing was performed with immunoSEQ multiplex PCR; in TCRdb, only in-frame clones are kept and a portion is missing. The sample consists of about 30,000 clones, roughly 93% of them appearing once. Study-level points and caveats: Those clones which expanded before ART made up the dominant part of the repertoire at all time points. In the period from the mid-2000s to the late 2010s, blood was collected, possibly under older ART regimens. Information pertaining to ART adherence, viral resistance or therapeutic modifications was not obtained.

Every donor had one or more pre-ART and two or more post-ART PBMC samples. Sequenced material: unsorted PBMCs, taken just over 7.2 years after starting antiretroviral therapy. The clonotype comes from a middle-aged man with HIV.

In DNA form, the CDR3 reads TGTGCCAGCAGCCCCGGGACTGCGTTTGGGGATACGCAGTATTTT. Translation gives CASSPGTAFGDTQYF. This chain uses TRBV7-3 with TRBJ2-3, with a tentative D call TRBD2 (6 bases). The germline V and J ends were trimmed by 5 bases and 6 bases, with 18 bases remaining between them. Per the germline V gene, CDR1 is SGHTA and CDR2 is FQGTGA. The CDR3 has 15 amino acids.